A single sample gave rise to the 9 T cell receptor beta chains below, sequenced in a study of cytomegalovirus exposure and HLA in healthy donors. Primers for the PCR totalled 60 Vbeta and 13 Jbeta. Assay used: immunoSEQ multiplex PCR; TCRdb lists only in-frame clones, some missing. The sample consists of 100,000 to 150,000 clones, over 80% of them appearing once. Sequencing was carried out using PBMCs. The source of these receptors is a boy between 10 and 17 years old in good health and CMV-seronegative.

CDR3 residues: CAWSPFGTPHQETQYF. The CDR3, as DNA: TGTGCCTGGAGTCCATTCGGGACACCCCATCAAGAGACCCAGTACTTC. V is TRBV30 and J is TRBJ2-5; possibly TRBD1 for D (6 bases). Germline V gene data show CDR1 as GTSNPN and CDR2 as SVGIG (reference sequence). CDR3 length equals 16 residues. V gave up 2 bases and J gave up 2 bases, with 18 bases separating them.

The rearrangement joins TRBV7-2 to TRBJ2-1, with 14 bases aligning to TRBD2. Trimming at V came to 4 bases and at J to 9 bases, leaving 11 bases not matched to a gene. The CDR3 spans 17 residues. Germline V gene sequence: CDR1 SGHTA, CDR2 FQGNSA. CDR3 in DNA: TGTGCCAGCAGCTCAAGGCCCCCGGGACTAGCGGGAGTTGAGCAGTTCTTC. Translated: CASSSRPPGLAGVEQFF.

This rearrangement joins TRBV19 to TRBJ2-3; 10 bases match TRBD2. Trimming at V came to 8 bases and at J to 1 base, leaving 9 bases not matched to a gene. The CDR3 runs 16 residues. The germline V gene has CDR1 LNHDA and CDR2 SQIVND (reference sequence). CDR3 in amino acids: CASDLGGTSGTDTQYF. The CDR3 DNA is TGTGCCAGTGACCTTGGGGGGACTAGCGGCACAGATACGCAGTATTTT.

Comments on this clone: Sequence at one end of the junction differs from germline and may be a read error. This rearrangement joins TRBV7-9 to TRBJ1-1, with D hard to call. The germline gives CDR1 SEHNR, CDR2 FQNEAQ (reference sequence). This CDR3 region has 14 residues. In nucleotides, the CDR3 is TGTTCCAGCAGCCTGCCGGAGGGAAACACTGAAGCTTTCTTT. Protein product: CSSSLPEGNTEAFF.

The chain recombines TRBV10-1 with TRBJ1-2; D gene unclear. V shed 3 bases and J shed 0 bases, with 8 bases lying between them. Per germline, CDR1 WNHNN and CDR2 SYGVQD (reference sequence). The CDR3 consists of 14 residues. CDR3: CASSDWSANYGYTF. The CDR3 DNA follows: TGCGCCAGCAGTGACTGGTCAGCTAACTATGGCTACACCTTC.

The gene calls are TRBV7-9 and TRBJ1-1; 8 nucleotides line up with TRBD1. CDR1 and CDR2 from the germline V gene are SEHNR and FQNEAQ (reference sequence). The J segment lost 3 bases and the V segment lost 10 bases, leaving 16 bases of the junction unmatched. This CDR3 spans 16 amino acids. CDR3 sequence: CATPTGTGFLDTEAFF. CDR3 coding DNA: TGTGCCACCCCAACCGGGACAGGATTTTTGGACACTGAAGCTTTCTTT.

The V gene is TRBV6-5, the J gene TRBJ2-3; 7 bases are a match to TRBD2. Germline CDR1 reads MNHEY; CDR2 reads SVGAGI. This CDR3 region has 16 residues. V was pared by 2 bases and J by 2 bases, with 7 bases of the junction left unmatched. In DNA, the CDR3 is TGTGCCAGCAGTTACACGGGACTACACTACACAGATACGCAGTATTTT. It yields the protein CASSYTGLHYTDTQYF.

This chain links TRBV2 with TRBJ1-2; no firm D call. Trimming stripped 0 bases from V and 4 bases from J, with 3 bases between. Per germline, CDR1 SNHLY and CDR2 FYNNEI. CDR3 length: 12 residues. The CDR3 spells CASSEALYGYTF. In DNA form, the CDR3 reads TGTGCCAGCAGTGAAGCACTCTATGGCTACACCTTC.

This clone was counted only a few times. V is TRBV5-4 and J is TRBJ2-6; 12 bases are a match to TRBD2. Germline lookup yields CDR1 SGHNT and CDR2 YYREEE (reference sequence). The CDR3 loop spans 19 amino acids. V shed 3 bases, J shed 0 bases, and the junction held 7 bases outside the gene matches. CDR3 nucleotide sequence: TGTGCCAGCAGCTCCAGAGGACTAGCGGGACCCTCTGGGGCCAACGTCCTGACTTTC. It encodes CASSSRGLAGPSGANVLTF.